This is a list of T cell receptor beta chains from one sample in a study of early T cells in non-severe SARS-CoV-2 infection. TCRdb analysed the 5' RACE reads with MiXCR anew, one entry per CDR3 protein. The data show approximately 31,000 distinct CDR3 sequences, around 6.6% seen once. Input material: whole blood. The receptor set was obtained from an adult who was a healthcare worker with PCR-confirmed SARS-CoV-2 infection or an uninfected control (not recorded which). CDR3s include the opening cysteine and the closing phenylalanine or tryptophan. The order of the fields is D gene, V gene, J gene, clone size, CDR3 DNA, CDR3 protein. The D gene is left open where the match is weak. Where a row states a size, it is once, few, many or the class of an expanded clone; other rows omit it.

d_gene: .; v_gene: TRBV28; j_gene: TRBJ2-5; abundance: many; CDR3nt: TGTGCCAGCAGCATTGGTTGGGGAGAGACCCAGTACTTC; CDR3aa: CASSIGWGETQYF
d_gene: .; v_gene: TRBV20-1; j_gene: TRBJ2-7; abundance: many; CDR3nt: TGCAGTGCTAGGACCCCCGGGAGTCCCTACGAGCAGTACTTC; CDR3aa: CSARTPGSPYEQYF
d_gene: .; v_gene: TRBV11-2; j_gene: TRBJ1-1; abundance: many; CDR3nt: TGTGCCAGCAGCTTAAGAAGCACTGAAGCTTTCTTT; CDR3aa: CASSLRSTEAFF
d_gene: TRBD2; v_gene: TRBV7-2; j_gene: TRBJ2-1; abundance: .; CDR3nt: TGTGCCAGCAGCTGGGGACTAGGGCGGGAGCAGTTCTTC; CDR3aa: CASSWGLGREQFF
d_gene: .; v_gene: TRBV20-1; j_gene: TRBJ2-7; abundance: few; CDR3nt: TGCAGTTCCAAGTACCGCACGTACGAGCAGTACTTC; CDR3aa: CSSKYRTYEQYF
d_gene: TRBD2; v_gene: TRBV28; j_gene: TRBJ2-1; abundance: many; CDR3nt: TGTGCCAGCAGTAGTTGGAGGGCCCTACGTTCTAGCGGAAGCTCCTACAATGAGCAGTTCTTC; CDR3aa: CASSSWRALRSSGSSYNEQFF
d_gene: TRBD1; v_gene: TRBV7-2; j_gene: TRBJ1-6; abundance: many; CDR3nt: TGTGCCAGCAGCTTAGTAGGTTCTTGGACAGGGTATAATTCACCCCTCCACTTT; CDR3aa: CASSLVGSWTGYNSPLHF
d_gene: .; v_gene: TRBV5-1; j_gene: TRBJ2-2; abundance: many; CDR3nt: TGCGCCAGCAGCTTGGAGGCTAGCCCCGCTCTCGCCGGGGAGCTGTTTTTT; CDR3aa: CASSLEASPALAGELFF
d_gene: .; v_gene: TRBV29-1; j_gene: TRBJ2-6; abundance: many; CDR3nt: TGCAGCGTCAGGGAACTCTCCGGGGCCAACGTCCTGACTTTC; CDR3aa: CSVRELSGANVLTF
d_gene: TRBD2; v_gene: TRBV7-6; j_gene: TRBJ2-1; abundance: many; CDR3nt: TGTGCCAGCAGCTTTCAGCGGGAGGTTGACAATGAGCAGTTCTTC; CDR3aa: CASSFQREVDNEQFF
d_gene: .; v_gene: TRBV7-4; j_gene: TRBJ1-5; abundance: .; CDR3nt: TGTGCCAGCAGCTTACCTGCAGGGGAACCGATCCCCATTATACAGCCCCAGCATTTT; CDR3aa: CASSLPAGEPIPIIQPQHF
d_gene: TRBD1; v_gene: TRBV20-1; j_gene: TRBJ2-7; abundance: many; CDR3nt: TGCAGTGCTAGAGCTAGTTTGGGACAGCCCGTGTCGGTCTACGAGCAGTACTTC; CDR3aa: CSARASLGQPVSVYEQYF
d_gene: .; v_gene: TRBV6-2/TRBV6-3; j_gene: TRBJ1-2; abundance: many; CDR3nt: TGTGCCAGCAGTAGTCTGACAGCCGCCTATGGCTACACCTTC; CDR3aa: CASSSLTAAYGYTF
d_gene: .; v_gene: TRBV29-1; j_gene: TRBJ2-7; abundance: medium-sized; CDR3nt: TGCAGCACAGTCGTCGCAGGGACCTACGAGCAGTACTTC; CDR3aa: CSTVVAGTYEQYF
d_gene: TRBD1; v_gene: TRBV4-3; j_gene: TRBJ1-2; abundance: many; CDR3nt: TGCGCCAGCAGCCAGGACAGGGGGAACTTTGGCTACACCTTC; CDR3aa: CASSQDRGNFGYTF
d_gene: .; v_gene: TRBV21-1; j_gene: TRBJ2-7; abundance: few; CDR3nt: TGTGCCAGCAGCAAAGCCCTTGGCTTACGGACAGCCTCCTACGAGCAGTACTTC; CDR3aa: CASSKALGLRTASYEQYF
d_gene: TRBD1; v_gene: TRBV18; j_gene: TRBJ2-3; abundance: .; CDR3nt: TGTGCCAGCTCACCTGGACAGGGGTCAGATACGCAGTATTTT; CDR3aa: CASSPGQGSDTQYF
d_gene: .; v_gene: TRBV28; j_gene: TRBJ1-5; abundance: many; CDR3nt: TGTGCCAGCAATTTTGACTGGGGGGACAATCAGCCCCAGCATTTT; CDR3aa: CASNFDWGDNQPQHF
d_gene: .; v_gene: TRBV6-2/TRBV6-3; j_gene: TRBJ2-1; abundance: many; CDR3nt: TGTGCCAGCATTAGGGGGGAAGACAATGAGCAGTTCTTC; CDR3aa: CASIRGEDNEQFF
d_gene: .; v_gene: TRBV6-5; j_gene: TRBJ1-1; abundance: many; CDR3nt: TGTGCCAGCAGGGACGTGGGGGGAGACACTGAAGCTTTCTTT; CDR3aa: CASRDVGGDTEAFF
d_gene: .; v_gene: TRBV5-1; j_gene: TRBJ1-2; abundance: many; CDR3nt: TGCGCCAGCAGCAAGACATCTAACTATGGCTACACCTTC; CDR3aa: CASSKTSNYGYTF
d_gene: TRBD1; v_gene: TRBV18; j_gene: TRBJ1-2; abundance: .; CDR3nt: TGTGCCAGCTCACCCCGGGGACAGGAAAGTATAGATGGCTACACCTTC; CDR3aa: CASSPRGQESIDGYTF
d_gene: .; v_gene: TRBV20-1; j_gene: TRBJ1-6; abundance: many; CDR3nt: TGCAGTGCTAGATCCCAGGGCCTGGGTTCACCCCTCCACTTT; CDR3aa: CSARSQGLGSPLHF
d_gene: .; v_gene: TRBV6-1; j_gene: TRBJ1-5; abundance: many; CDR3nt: TGTGCCAGCACCCCCGGTCAGAGCAATCAGCCCCAGCATTTT; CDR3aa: CASTPGQSNQPQHF
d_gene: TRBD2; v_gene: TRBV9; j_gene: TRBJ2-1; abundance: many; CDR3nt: TGTGCCAGCAGCGCGGGACTAGCTTACTACAATGAGCAGTTCTTC; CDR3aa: CASSAGLAYYNEQFF
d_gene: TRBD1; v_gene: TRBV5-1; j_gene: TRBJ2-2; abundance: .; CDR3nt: TGCGCCAGCGCGGCTGACAGGGCGAGCACCGGGGAGCTGTTTTTT; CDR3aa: CASAADRASTGELFF
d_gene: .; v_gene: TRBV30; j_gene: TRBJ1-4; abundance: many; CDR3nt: TGTGCCTGCGCGGGGGCTGGGGAAAAACTGTTTTTT; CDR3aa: CACAGAGEKLFF
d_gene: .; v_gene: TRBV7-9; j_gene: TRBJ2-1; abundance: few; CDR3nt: TGTGCCAGCAGCCCAGGACTCTCCGAGCAGTTCTTC; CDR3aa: CASSPGLSEQFF
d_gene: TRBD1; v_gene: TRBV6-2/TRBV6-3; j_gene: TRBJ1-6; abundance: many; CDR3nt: TGTGCCAGCAGGACATCCGGGACAGGAGGATCACCCCTCCACTTT; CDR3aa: CASRTSGTGGSPLHF
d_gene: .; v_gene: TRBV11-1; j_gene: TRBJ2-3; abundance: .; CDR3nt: TGTGCCAGCAGCTTAGCGGCGGGGCATACGCAGTATTTT; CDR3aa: CASSLAAGHTQYF
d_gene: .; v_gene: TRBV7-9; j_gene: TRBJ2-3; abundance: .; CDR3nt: TGTGCCAGCAGCACCTACACAGATACGCAGTATTTT; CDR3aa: CASSTYTDTQYF
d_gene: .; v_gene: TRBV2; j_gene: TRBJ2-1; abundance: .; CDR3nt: TGTGCCAGCAGTGGAAGCGAGAAGATCTACAATGAGCAGTTCTTC; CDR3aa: CASSGSEKIYNEQFF
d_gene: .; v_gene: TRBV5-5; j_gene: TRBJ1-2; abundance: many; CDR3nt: TGTGCCAGCAGCTTTAAATCGTTATATGGCTACACCTTC; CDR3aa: CASSFKSLYGYTF
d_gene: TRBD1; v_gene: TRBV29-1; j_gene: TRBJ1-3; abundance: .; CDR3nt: TGCAGCGTGAACCCACAGGGGGCTGGAAACACCATATATTTT; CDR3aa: CSVNPQGAGNTIYF
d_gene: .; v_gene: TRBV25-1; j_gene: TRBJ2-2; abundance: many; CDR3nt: TGTGCCAGCAGTGAATTAGGACACACCGGGGAGCTGTTTTTT; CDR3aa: CASSELGHTGELFF
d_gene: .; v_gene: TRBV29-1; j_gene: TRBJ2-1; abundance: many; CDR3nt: TGCAGCATAAGAACCGGGCCCGAAAGGAACAATGAGCAGTTCTTC; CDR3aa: CSIRTGPERNNEQFF
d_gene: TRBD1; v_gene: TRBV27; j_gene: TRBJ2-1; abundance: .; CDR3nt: TGTGCCAGCAGTTCGGACAGGAGCTCTTACAATGAGCAGTTCTTC; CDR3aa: CASSSDRSSYNEQFF
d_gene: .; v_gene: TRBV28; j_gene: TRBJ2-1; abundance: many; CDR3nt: TGTGCCAGCAGTACGTACAGGGATGGGACTAACTCCTACAATGAGCAGTTCTTC; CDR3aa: CASSTYRDGTNSYNEQFF
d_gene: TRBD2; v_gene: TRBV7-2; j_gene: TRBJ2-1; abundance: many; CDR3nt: TGTGCCAGCAGTTCACTAGCGGGAGCGTACAATGAGCAGTTCTTC; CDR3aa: CASSSLAGAYNEQFF
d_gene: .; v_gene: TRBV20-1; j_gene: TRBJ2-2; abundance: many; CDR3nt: TGCAGTGCTACGGTACAGGGTACCACCGGGGAGCTGTTTTTT; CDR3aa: CSATVQGTTGELFF
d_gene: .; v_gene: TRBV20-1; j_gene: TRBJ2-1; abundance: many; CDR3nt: TGCAGTGCTAGGGGACCCTCCGGTGAGCAGTTCTTC; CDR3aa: CSARGPSGEQFF
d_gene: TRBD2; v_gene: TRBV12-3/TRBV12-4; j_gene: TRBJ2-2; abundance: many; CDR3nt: TGTGCCAGCAGGGCTAGCGGGACTAACACCGGGGAGCTGTTTTTT; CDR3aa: CASRASGTNTGELFF
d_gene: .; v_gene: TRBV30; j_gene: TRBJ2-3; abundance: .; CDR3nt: TGTGCCTGGAGTGTGGAAAGCACAGATACGCAGTATTTT; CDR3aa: CAWSVESTDTQYF
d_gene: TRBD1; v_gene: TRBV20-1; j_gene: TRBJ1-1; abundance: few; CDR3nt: TGCAGTCCCTACGGACAGGCGGAAAACACTGAAGCTTTCTTT; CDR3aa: CSPYGQAENTEAFF
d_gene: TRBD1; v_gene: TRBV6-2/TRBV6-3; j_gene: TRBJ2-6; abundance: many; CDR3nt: TGTGCCGTACAGGGGAGCTGGTCCTCTGGGGCCAACGTCCTGACTTTC; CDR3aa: CAVQGSWSSGANVLTF
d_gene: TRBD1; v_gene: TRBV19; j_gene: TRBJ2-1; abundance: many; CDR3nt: TGTGCCAGTACCAGAACGACAGGGACCCGGAATGAGCAGTTCTTC; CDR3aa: CASTRTTGTRNEQFF
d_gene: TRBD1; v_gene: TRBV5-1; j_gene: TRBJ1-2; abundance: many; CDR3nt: TGCGCCAGCAGCCGTTTTGACAGGGAAGGACGGTCTGGCTACACCTTC; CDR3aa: CASSRFDREGRSGYTF
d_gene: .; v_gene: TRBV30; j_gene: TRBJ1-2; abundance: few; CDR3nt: TGTGCCTGGAGCTACAAGACCTCCTATGGCTACACCTTC; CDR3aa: CAWSYKTSYGYTF
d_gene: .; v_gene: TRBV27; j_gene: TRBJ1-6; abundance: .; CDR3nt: TGTGCCAGCAGGAGCGTATTTGGGGCTCGAATCTCACCCCTCCACTTT; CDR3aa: CASRSVFGARISPLHF
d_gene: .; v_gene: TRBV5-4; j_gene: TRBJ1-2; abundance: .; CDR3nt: TGTGCCAGCAGCCCCTTTCAGTCGGGGGGAATGGGCTACACCTTC; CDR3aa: CASSPFQSGGMGYTF
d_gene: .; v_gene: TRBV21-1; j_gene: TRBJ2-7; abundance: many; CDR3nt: TGTGCCAGCCTCCAGGGGGCTTCCTCCTACGAGCAGTACTTC; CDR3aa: CASLQGASSYEQYF
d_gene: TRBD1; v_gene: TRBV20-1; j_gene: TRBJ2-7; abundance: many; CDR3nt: TGCAGTGCTGGCCGACAGGGGACCTACGAGCAGTACTTC; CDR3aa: CSAGRQGTYEQYF
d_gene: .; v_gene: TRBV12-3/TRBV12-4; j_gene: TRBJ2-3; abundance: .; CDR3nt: TGTGCCAGTATCTACGGGAGAGGCAGCACAGATACGCAGTATTTT; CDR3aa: CASIYGRGSTDTQYF
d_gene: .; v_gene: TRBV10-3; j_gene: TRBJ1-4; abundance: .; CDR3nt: TGTGCCTCCGCCGTTCGGTCGGACGAAAAACTGTTTTTT; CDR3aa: CASAVRSDEKLFF
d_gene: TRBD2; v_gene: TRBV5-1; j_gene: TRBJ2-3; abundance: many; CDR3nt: TGCGCCAGCAGCTTGTGGATAGCGGGAGGGCCTCTGGCAGATACGCAGTATTTT; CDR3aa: CASSLWIAGGPLADTQYF
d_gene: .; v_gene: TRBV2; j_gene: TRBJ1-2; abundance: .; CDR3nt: TGTGCCAGCAGTCCCTTCGGGGGCTACACCTTC; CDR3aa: CASSPFGGYTF
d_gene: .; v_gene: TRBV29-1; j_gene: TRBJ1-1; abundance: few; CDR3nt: TGCAGCGTTGAAAAATCAAGGGGGGCCACTGAAGCTTTCTTT; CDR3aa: CSVEKSRGATEAFF
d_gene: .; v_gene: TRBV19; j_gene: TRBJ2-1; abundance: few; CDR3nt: TGTGCCAGTAGTATAGTAAGGAATGAGCAGTTCTTC; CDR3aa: CASSIVRNEQFF